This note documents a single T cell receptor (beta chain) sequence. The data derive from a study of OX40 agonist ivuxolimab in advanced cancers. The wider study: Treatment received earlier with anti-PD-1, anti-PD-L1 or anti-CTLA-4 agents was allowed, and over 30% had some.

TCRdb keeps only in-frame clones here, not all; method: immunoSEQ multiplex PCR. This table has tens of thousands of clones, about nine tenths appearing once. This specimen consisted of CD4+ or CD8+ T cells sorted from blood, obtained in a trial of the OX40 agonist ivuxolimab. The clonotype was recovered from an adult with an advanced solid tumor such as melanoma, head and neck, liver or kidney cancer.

The CDR3, as DNA: TGTGCCAGCAGTTACGGGCAGTCTCGGTACTTC. It codes for CASSYGQSRYF. This chain links TRBV6-5 with TRBJ2-7; D gene uncertain. The CDR3 extends over 11 amino acids. CDR1 and CDR2 (germline): MNHEY, SVGAGI. V lost 2 bases to trimming and J lost 12 bases, with 11 bases between them.